This TCR beta chain was sequenced for a study of PD-L1 blockade in urothelial cancer. Study information: Patients had been given 0 to 3 earlier chemotherapy regimens.

Pretreatment and on-treatment blood mononuclear cell samples were taken, totaling between 1 and 8 time points per patient. Synthetic TCR analog templates were added to each PCR reaction. Generated by immunoSEQ multiplex PCR, the TCRdb table keeps only in-frame clones and is missing some. The sample lists just under 45,000 clones, more than 70% seen once, with 13% to 15% in the top ten. V was clipped by 6 bases and J by 4 bases; unmatched bases: 4. The germline V gene has CDR1 LNHDA and CDR2 SQIVND (reference sequence). The CDR3 is 15 residues long. The chain uses TRBV19 and TRBJ2-1; 12 bases fit TRBD2. Sequencing used PBMCs, obtained around atezolizumab (anti-PD-L1) treatment. This receptor was taken from an older woman with urothelial cancer. Here the CDR3 DNA reads TGTGCCAGTAGGCGGGGACTAGCGGGTTACAATGAGCAGTTCTTC. This sequence encodes CASRRGLAGYNEQFF.